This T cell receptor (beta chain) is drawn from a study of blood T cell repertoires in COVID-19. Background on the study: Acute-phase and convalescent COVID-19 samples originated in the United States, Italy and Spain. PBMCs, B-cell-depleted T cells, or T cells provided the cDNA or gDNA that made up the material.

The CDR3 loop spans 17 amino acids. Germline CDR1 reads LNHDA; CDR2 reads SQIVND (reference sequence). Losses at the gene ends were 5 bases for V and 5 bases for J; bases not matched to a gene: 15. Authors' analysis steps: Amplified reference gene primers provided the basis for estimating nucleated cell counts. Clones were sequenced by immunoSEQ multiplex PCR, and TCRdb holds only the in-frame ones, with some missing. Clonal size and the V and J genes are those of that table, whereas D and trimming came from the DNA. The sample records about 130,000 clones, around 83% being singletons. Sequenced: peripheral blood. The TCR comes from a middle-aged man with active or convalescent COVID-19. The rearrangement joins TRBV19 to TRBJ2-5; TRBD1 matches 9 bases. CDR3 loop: CASSDYRGPDLGETQYF. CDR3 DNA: TGTGCCAGTAGTGATTACAGGGGGCCGGACTTGGGGGAGACCCAGTACTTC.